Given below is one T cell receptor beta chain in context. V dropped 5 bases and J dropped 4 bases, with 7 bases sitting between them. The CDR3 length is 12 residues. The germline V gene encodes CDR1 SNHLY and CDR2 FYNNEI. Data came from immunoSEQ multiplex PCR; TCRdb stores just in-frame clones and leaves some out. In the table there are approximately 470,000 clones, about 84% of which are singletons. This entry belongs to a study of shared clonotypes between healthy human individuals. This TCR was sampled from a woman between 40 and 50 years old in good health. Some clones in this sample may be carry-over from other donors' samples. The sequenced material came from PBMCs. The V gene is TRBV2, the J gene TRBJ2-3; D remains unclear. The CDR3 protein is CASSIYADTQYF. The CDR3 nucleotides are TGTGCCAGCAGTATATACGCAGATACGCAGTATTTT.